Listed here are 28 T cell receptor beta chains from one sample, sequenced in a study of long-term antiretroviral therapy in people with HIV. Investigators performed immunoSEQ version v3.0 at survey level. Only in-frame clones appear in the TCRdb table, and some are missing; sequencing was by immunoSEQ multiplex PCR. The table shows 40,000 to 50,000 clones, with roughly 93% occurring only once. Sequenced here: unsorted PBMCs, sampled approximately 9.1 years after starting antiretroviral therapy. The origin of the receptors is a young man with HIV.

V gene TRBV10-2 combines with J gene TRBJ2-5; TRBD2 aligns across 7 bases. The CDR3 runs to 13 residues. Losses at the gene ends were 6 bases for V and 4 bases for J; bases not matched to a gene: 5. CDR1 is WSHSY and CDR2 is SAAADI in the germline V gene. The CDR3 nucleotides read TGCGCCAGCAGCACTAGCGCTGGAGAGACCCAGTACTTC. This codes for CASSTSAGETQYF.

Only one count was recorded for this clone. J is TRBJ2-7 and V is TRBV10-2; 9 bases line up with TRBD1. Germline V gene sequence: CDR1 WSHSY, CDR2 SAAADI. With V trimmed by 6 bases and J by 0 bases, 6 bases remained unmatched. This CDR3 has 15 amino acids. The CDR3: CASRSGTGLSYEQYF. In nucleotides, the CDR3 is TGCGCCAGCAGGTCCGGGACAGGGCTCTCCTACGAGCAGTACTTC.

The chain's CDR3 is CASSEPGPQHF. The CDR3 DNA is TGTGCCAGCAGTGAGCCGGGGCCCCAGCATTTT. V and J are TRBV2 and TRBJ1-5, with unresolved D. The CDR3 has 11 residues. Trimming removed 3 bases at V and 9 bases at J, with 6 bases between. Germline-derived CDR1 and CDR2 are SNHLY and FYNNEI.

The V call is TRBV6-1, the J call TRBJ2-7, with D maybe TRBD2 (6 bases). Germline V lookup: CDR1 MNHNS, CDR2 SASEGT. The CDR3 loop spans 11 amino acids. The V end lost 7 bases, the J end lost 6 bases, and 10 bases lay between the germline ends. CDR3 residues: CASMSGFEQYV. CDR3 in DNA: TGTGCCAGCATGAGCGGGTTCGAGCAGTACGTC.

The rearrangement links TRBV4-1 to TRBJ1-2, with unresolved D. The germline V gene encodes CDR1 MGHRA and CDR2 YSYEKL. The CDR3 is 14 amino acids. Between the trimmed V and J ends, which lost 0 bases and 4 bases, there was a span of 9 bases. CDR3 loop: CASSQDPASYGYTF. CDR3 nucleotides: TGCGCCAGCAGCCAAGATCCGGCCTCCTATGGCTACACCTTC.

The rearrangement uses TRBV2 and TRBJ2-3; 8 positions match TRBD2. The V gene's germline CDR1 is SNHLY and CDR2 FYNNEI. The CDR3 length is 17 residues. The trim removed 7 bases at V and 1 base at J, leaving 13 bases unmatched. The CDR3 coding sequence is TGTGCCAGCACCATGGGCCGGACTAGCTGGGGCACAGATACGCAGTATTTT. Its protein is CASTMGRTSWGTDTQYF. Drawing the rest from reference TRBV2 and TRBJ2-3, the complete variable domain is EPEVTQTPSHQVTQMGQEVILRCVPISNHLYFYWYRQILGQKVEFLVSFYNNEISEKSEIFDDQFSVERPDGSNFTLKIRSTKLEDSAMYFCASTMGRTSWGTDTQYFGPGTRLTVL.

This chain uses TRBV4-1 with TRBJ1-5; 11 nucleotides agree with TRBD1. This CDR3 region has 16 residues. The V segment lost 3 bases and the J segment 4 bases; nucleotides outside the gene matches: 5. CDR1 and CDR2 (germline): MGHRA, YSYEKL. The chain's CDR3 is CASSQEDRGPNQPQHF. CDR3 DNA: TGCGCCAGCAGCCAGGAGGACAGGGGGCCGAATCAGCCCCAGCATTTT.

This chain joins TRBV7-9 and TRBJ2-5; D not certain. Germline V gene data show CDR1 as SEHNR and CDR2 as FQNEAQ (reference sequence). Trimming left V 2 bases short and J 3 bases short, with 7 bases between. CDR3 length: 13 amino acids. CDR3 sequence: CASSLSAEETQYF. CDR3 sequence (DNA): TGTGCCAGCAGCTTATCCGCGGAAGAGACCCAGTACTTC.

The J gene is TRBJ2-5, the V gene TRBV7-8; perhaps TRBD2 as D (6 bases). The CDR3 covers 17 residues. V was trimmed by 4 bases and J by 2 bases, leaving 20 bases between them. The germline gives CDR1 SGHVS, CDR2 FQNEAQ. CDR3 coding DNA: TGTGCCAGCAGCTCCTTGGGGGGTGCCCTGGAGCAAGAGACCCAGTACTTC. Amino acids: CASSSLGGALEQETQYF.

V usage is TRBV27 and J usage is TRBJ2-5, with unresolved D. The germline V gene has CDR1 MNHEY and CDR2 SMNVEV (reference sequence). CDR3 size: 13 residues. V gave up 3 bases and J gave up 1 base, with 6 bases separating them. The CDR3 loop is CASSFSSQETQYF. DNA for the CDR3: TGTGCCAGCAGTTTTTCATCCCAAGAGACCCAGTACTTC.

The CDR3 DNA sequence: TGTGCCAGCAGTTACCAGCGGGGGTCACACGAGCAGTACTTC. Its protein is CASSYQRGSHEQYF. J is TRBJ2-7 and V is TRBV2; 8 nucleotides align to TRBD2. V lost 5 bases and J lost 5; bases outside the gene matches: 8. The CDR3 runs to 14 residues. The V gene's germline CDR1 is SNHLY and CDR2 FYNNEI.

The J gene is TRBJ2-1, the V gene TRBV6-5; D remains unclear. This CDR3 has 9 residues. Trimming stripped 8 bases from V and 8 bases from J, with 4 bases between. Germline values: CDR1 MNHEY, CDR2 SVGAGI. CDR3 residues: CASEDEQFF. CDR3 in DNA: TGTGCCAGCGAAGATGAGCAGTTCTTC.

CDR3 sequence (DNA): TGTGCCAGCAGCGTCCGGGGCGAAGAGACCCAGTACTTC. Its protein product is CASSVRGEETQYF. This chain joins TRBV9 and TRBJ2-5; D may match TRBD1 or TRBD2 (5 bases each). The CDR3 totals 13 residues. Germline lookup yields CDR1 SGDLS and CDR2 YYNGEE. The V gene lost 2 bases and the J gene lost 3 bases, with 8 bases spanning the gap.

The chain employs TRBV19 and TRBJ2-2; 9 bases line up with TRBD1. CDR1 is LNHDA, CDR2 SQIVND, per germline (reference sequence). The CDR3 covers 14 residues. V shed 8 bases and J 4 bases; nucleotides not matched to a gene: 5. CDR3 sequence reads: CASSPGQGTGELFF. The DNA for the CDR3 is TGTGCCAGTTCACCGGGACAGGGCACCGGGGAGCTGTTTTTT. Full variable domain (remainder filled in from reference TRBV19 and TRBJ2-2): DGGITQSPKYLFRKEGQNVTLSCEQNLNHDAMYWYRQDPGQGLRLIYYSQIVNDFQKGDIAEGYSVSREKKESFPLTVTSAQKNPTAFYLCASSPGQGTGELFFGEGSRLTVL.

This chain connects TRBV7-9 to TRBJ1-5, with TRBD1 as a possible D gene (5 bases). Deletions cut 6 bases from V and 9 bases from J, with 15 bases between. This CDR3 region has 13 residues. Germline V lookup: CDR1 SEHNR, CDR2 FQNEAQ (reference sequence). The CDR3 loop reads CASSQSGGGPQHF. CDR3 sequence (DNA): TGTGCCAGCAGTCAGAGTGGGGGAGGGCCCCAGCATTTT.

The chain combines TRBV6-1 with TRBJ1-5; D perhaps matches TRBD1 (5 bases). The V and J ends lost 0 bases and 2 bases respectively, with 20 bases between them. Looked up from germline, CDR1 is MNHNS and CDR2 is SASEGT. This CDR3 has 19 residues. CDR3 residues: CASSEAPFRVSWGNQPQHF. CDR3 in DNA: TGTGCCAGCAGTGAAGCGCCGTTCAGGGTAAGCTGGGGCAATCAGCCCCAGCATTTT.

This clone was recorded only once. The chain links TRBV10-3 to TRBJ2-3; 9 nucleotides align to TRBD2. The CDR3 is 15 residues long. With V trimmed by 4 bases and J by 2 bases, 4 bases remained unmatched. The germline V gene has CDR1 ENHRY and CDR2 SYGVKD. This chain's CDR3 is CAISVAGGPTDTQYF. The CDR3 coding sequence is TGTGCCATCAGTGTTGCGGGGGGGCCCACAGATACGCAGTATTTT.

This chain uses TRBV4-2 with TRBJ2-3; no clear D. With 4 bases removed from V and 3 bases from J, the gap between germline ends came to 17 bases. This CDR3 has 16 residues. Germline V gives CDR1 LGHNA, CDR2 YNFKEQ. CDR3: CASSPLASSLTDTQYF. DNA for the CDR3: TGTGCCAGCAGCCCGTTGGCTTCTAGTTTGACAGATACGCAGTATTTT.

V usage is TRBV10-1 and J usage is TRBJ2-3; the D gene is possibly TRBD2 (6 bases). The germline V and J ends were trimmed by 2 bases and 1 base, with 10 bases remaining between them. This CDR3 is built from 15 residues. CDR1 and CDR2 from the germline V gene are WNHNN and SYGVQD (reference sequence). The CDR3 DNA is TGCGCCAGCAGTGAGGCCTTAGCGGGCACAGATACGCAGTATTTT. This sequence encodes CASSEALAGTDTQYF.

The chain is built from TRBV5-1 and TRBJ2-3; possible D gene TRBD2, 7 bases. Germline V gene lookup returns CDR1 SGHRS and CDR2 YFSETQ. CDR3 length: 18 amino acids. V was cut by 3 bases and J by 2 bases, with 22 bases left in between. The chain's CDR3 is CASSSSWMWGGLTDTQYF. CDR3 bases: TGCGCCAGCAGCTCATCCTGGATGTGGGGGGGCCTCACAGATACGCAGTATTTT. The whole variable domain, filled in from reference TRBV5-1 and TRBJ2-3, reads KAGVTQTPRYLIKTRGQQVTLSCSPISGHRSVSWYQQTPGQGLQFLFEYFSETQRNKGNFPGRFSGRQFSNSRSEMNVSTLELGDSALYLCASSSSWMWGGLTDTQYFGPGTRLTVL.

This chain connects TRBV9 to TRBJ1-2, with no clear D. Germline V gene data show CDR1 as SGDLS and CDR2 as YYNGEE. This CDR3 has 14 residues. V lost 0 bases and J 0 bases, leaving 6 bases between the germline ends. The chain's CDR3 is CASSVGGSNYGYTF. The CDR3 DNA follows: TGTGCCAGCAGCGTAGGGGGATCTAACTATGGCTACACCTTC.

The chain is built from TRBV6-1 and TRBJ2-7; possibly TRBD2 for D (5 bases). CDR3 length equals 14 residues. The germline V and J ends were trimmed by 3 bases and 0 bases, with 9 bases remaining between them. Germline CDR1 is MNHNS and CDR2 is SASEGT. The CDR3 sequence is CASSDLGSSYEQYF. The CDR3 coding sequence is TGTGCCAGCAGTGATCTGGGGAGCTCCTACGAGCAGTACTTC.

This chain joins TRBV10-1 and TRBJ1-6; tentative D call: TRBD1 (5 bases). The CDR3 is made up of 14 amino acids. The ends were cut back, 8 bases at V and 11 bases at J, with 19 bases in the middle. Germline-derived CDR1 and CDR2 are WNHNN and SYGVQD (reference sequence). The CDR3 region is CASSQGRGDTPLHF. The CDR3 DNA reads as TGCGCCAGCTCGCAGGGTAGGGGTGATACACCCCTCCACTTT.

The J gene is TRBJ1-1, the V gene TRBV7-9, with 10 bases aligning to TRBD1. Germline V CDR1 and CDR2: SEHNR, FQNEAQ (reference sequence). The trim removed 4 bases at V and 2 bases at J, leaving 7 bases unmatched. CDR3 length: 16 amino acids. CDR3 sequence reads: CASSSDRGPINTEAFF. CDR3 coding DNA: TGTGCCAGCAGCTCTGACAGGGGGCCGATAAACACTGAAGCTTTCTTT.

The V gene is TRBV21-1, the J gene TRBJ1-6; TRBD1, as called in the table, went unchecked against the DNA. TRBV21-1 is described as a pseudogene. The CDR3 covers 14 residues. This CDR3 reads CARDNTGRGSPLHF. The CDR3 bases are TGTGCCAGGGATAATACAGGGAGAGGTTCACCCCTCCACTTT.

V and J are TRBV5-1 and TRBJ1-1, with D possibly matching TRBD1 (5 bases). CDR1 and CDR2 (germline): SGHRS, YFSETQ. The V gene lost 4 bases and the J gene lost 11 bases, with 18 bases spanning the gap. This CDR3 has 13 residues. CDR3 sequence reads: CASSPQGPGRAFF. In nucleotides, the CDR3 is TGCGCCAGCAGCCCTCAGGGCCCGGGTCGGGCTTTCTTT.

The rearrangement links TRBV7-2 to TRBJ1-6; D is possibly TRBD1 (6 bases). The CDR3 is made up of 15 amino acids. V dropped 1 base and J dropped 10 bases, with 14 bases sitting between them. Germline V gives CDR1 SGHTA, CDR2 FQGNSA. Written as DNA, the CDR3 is TGTGCCAGCAGCTTAGTAACAGGGATAGACTCACCCCTCCACTTT. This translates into CASSLVTGIDSPLHF.

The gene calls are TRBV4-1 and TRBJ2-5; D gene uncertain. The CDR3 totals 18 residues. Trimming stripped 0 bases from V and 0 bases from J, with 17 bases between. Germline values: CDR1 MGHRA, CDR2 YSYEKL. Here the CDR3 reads CASSQDTQGPLNQETQYF. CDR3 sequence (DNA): TGCGCCAGCAGCCAAGATACCCAAGGGCCGTTAAACCAAGAGACCCAGTACTTC.